Below are 26 T cell receptor beta chains sequenced from a single sample in a study of regulatory T cells in long-lasting Graves disease. The time point was: newly diagnosed GD, antithyroid drugs for less than 3 months. PBMC-extracted RNA yielded the TCR library. The authors built TCR beta libraries using iRepertoire HTBI primers and Arm-PCR of CDR3 regions. TCRdb processed the multiplex PCR reads anew with MiXCR; each CDR3 protein has one entry. Of roughly 500,000 distinct CDR3 sequences in the sample, approximately 13% were seen once. These data were also filed under a second study, of T cells in Graves' hyperthyroidism and ophthalmopathy.

Sequenced here: peripheral blood mononuclear cells (PBMCs), sampled at new diagnosis, from a patient treated with antithyroid drugs. Receptors originate from a man aged 25 to 40 with Graves disease.

In this sample, this clonotype turned up many times. The rearrangement links TRBV13 to TRBJ2-1; D unclear. CDR3 size: 13 residues. Trimming shortened V by 4 bases and J by 3 bases, and 7 bases separated the two germline ends. Germline values: CDR1 PRHDT, CDR2 FYEKMQ (reference sequence). Written as DNA, the CDR3 is TGTGCCAGCAGCTATCAAATCTACAATGAGCAGTTCTTC. Translating gives CASSYQIYNEQFF.

This clonotype was picked up many times. The rearrangement uses TRBV20-1 and TRBJ2-1; 11 bases agree with TRBD2. This CDR3 contains 14 residues. CDR1 and CDR2 from the germline V gene are DFQATT and SNEGSKA (reference sequence). The V segment lost 1 base and the J segment 7 bases; nucleotides outside the gene matches: 3. CDR3 sequence: CSARGSGRENEQFF. In DNA, the CDR3 is TGCAGTGCTAGAGGTAGCGGGAGGGAGAATGAGCAGTTCTTC.

The chain joins TRBV5-5 to TRBJ2-5, with D maybe TRBD1 (6 bases). The CDR3 spans 15 residues. Trimming took off 4 bases at V and 1 base at J, with 14 bases between the two ends. Germline V gene data show CDR1 as SGHKS and CDR2 as YYEKEE (reference sequence). CDR3 residues: CASSPQGQPQETQYF. For the CDR3, the DNA is TGTGCCAGCAGCCCCCAAGGACAGCCCCAAGAGACCCAGTACTTC.

The chain carries TRBV11-2 and TRBJ1-1, with a tentative D call TRBD1 (5 bases). V lost 5 bases to trimming and J lost 0 bases, with 10 bases between them. The length of the CDR3 is 14 residues. Germline assignment: CDR1 SGHAT and CDR2 FQNNGV. CDR3 DNA sequence: TGTGCCAGCAGCCGCCCCAGGGTGAACACTGAAGCTTTCTTT. It codes for CASSRPRVNTEAFF. The complete variable domain, with remaining parts taken from reference TRBV11-2 and TRBJ1-1, reads EAGVAQSPRYKIIEKRQSVAFWCNPISGHATLYWYQQILGQGPKLLIQFQNNGVVDDSQLPKDRFSAERLKGVDSTLKIQPAKLEDSAVYLCASSRPRVNTEAFFGQGTRLTVV.

About this clonotype: This sequence may be a read error, since a much larger clone differs from it by one base. The CDR3 loop is CASSPDSSCGYTF. The CDR3 coding sequence is TGCGCCAGCAGCCCGGACAGTAGCTGTGGCTACACCTTC. This chain joins TRBV5-1 and TRBJ1-2; tentatively, D is TRBD1 (6 bases). There are 13 residues in the CDR3. Trimming cost V 4 bases and J 7 bases, with 14 bases left between them. The germline CDR1 and CDR2 sequences are SGHRS and YFSETQ.

This clonotype was seen at least ten times. This chain connects TRBV20-1 to TRBJ1-5; a weak D match, TRBD1 (5 bases). Trimming stripped 6 bases from V and 0 bases from J, with 15 bases between. CDR1 DFQATT and CDR2 SNEGSKA come from the germline V gene (reference sequence). CDR3 length: 15 residues. CDR3 region: CSAVHGTYSNQPQHF. CDR3 coding DNA: TGCAGTGCCGTCCACGGGACTTATAGCAATCAGCCCCAGCATTTT.

This clonotype was seen ten or more times. The V gene is TRBV11-1, the J gene TRBJ2-1, with D tentatively TRBD1 or TRBD2 (6 bases each). Germline V lookup: CDR1 SGHAT, CDR2 FQDESV (reference sequence). V gave up 5 bases and J gave up 0 bases, with 11 bases separating them. The CDR3 totals 15 residues. This chain's CDR3 is CASSPWGASYNEQFF. CDR3 in DNA: TGTGCCAGCAGCCCTTGGGGGGCCTCCTACAATGAGCAGTTCTTC.

The CDR3 spells CASSQVVSWLAGLNTGELFF. In DNA form, the CDR3 reads TGCGCCAGCAGCCAAGTCGTTTCATGGCTAGCGGGACTCAACACCGGGGAGCTGTTTTTT. The rearrangement joins TRBV4-1 to TRBJ2-2; 9 nucleotides agree with TRBD2. The CDR3 extends over 20 amino acids. Losses at the gene ends were 1 base for V and 2 bases for J; bases not matched to a gene: 14. Looked up from germline, CDR1 is MGHRA and CDR2 is YSYEKL.

This clonotype occurred many times. This chain links TRBV2 with TRBJ1-1; D remains ambiguous. V dropped 9 bases and J dropped 0 bases, with 8 bases sitting between them. The CDR3 runs 12 residues. Germline CDR1 SNHLY, CDR2 FYNNEI. The CDR3 sequence: CARPRMNTEAFF. The CDR3 DNA reads as TGTGCCAGACCGCGGATGAACACTGAAGCTTTCTTT.

Concerning this clonotype: Since a much larger clone is just one base distant, this may be a read error. The genes are TRBV7-3 and TRBJ2-5, with 11 bases that match TRBD1. Trimming removed 8 bases from V and 4 bases from J; junction bases left unmatched: 12. CDR3 length: 16 amino acids. In germline, CDR1 is SGHTA, CDR2 FQGTGA. In nucleotides, the CDR3 is TGTGCCAGCGGCCTCCACCCCGGGACAGGGGGAGAGACCCAGTACTTC. As protein: CASGLHPGTGGETQYF.

Ten or more counts support this clonotype. The V gene is TRBV6-1, the J gene TRBJ2-7; 7 bases fit TRBD1. Germline assignment: CDR1 MNHNS and CDR2 SASEGT. The CDR3 loop spans 14 amino acids. With V trimmed by 3 bases and J by 2 bases, 4 bases remained unmatched. Here the CDR3 reads CASSEYRGTYEQYF. The DNA of the CDR3 is TGTGCCAGCAGTGAGTACAGGGGCACCTACGAGCAGTACTTC.

The chain has TRBV11-3 and TRBJ2-2, with D perhaps matching TRBD2 (6 bases). Trimming stripped 0 bases from V and 1 base from J, with 9 bases between. The CDR3 length is 16 residues. The germline V gene has CDR1 SGHNT and CDR2 YENEEA. The CDR3 is CASSLELAMNTGELFF. Here the CDR3 DNA reads TGTGCCAGCAGCTTAGAACTAGCCATGAACACCGGGGAGCTGTTTTTT.

This clonotype was detected many times. The V and J genes are TRBV6-1 and TRBJ2-2; TRBD1 or TRBD2 may be the D gene (6 bases each). The length of the CDR3 is 14 residues. Germline V lookup: CDR1 MNHNS, CDR2 SASEGT. Trimming left V 4 bases short and J 5 bases short, with 11 bases between. The CDR3 sequence: CASSVEGGTGELFF. CDR3 coding DNA: TGTGCCAGCAGTGTTGAGGGGGGAACCGGGGAGCTGTTTTTT.

This clonotype was recorded at least ten times. The rearrangement joins TRBV20-1 to TRBJ1-1, with D hard to call. Germline lookup yields CDR1 DFQATT and CDR2 SNEGSKA (reference sequence). V dropped 6 bases and J dropped 0 bases, with 11 bases sitting between them. The CDR3 is 13 residues long. The CDR3, as DNA: TGCAGTGCCCGGGGAACCTTGAACACTGAAGCTTTCTTT. This codes for CSARGTLNTEAFF.

There are many counts of this clonotype. The V call is TRBV12-3 or TRBV12-4, the J call TRBJ2-5; weak D call: TRBD1 (6 bases). Deletions cut 3 bases from V and 5 bases from J, with 16 bases between. CDR3 size: 15 residues. For the CDR3, the DNA is TGTGCCAGCAGTTTGGGGGCCCGGATGGGGGAGACCCAGTACTTC. This translates into CASSLGARMGETQYF.

V usage is TRBV3-1 and J usage is TRBJ2-7; 11 nucleotides align to TRBD2. The CDR3 has 16 amino acids. CDR1 is LGHDT and CDR2 is YNNKEL in the germline V gene (reference sequence). V lost 0 bases, J lost 2 bases, and 3 bases stayed unmatched. The CDR3 DNA follows: TGTGCCAGCAGCCAAGATCTAGCGGGAGGAACCTACGAGCAGTACTTC. Protein: CASSQDLAGGTYEQYF.

This clonotype has a count of ten or more. The chain combines TRBV6-1 with TRBJ2-7, with 9 bases fitting TRBD2. The CDR3 runs 14 residues. J lost 2 bases, V lost 9 bases, and 8 bases had no gene match. Germline lookup yields CDR1 MNHNS and CDR2 SASEGT. DNA of the CDR3: TGTGCCAGTGTGGCGGGACTAGCCACCTACGAGCAGTACTTC. It encodes CASVAGLATYEQYF.

This clonotype was observed at least ten times. The chain employs TRBV12-3 or TRBV12-4 and TRBJ2-7, with 7 bases fitting TRBD2. There are 13 residues in the CDR3. V gave up 1 base and J gave up 8 bases; unmatched junction bases: 5. The CDR3, as DNA: TGTGCCAGCAGTTTAGGGGCGGGAGCCAAGCAGTACTTC. Its protein is CASSLGAGAKQYF.

For this clonotype: A much larger clone is a single base away; this may be a read error. The CDR3 here is CSARRDDYEQNF. The CDR3 DNA is TGCAGTGCCCGCCGGGACGACTACGAGCAGAACTTC. The chain carries TRBV20-1 and TRBJ2-7, with D tentatively TRBD1 or TRBD2 (5 bases each). CDR1 DFQATT and CDR2 SNEGSKA come from the germline V gene (reference sequence). The CDR3 has 12 residues.

This clonotype was detected many times. The V and J genes are TRBV7-9 and TRBJ1-6, with D tentatively TRBD1 (6 bases). The CDR3 covers 13 residues. Trimming left V 5 bases short and J 7 bases short, with 9 bases between. The germline gives CDR1 SEHNR, CDR2 FQNEAQ (reference sequence). The CDR3, as DNA: TGTGCCAGCAGCGCGGACAGAAATTCACCCCTCCACTTT. This sequence encodes CASSADRNSPLHF.

The rearrangement links TRBV12-3 or TRBV12-4 to TRBJ2-3; D remains unclear. TRBJ2-5 matches the DNA end more closely, so the J call is doubtful. The CDR3 has 14 residues. The CDR3 nucleotides are TGTGCCAGCAGTCCCCCACCTGGGGTCGAGACCCAGTACTTC. As protein: CASSPPPGVETQYF.

The sample holds many counts of this clonotype. The chain links TRBV20-1 to TRBJ2-5, with a weak D call TRBD2 (6 bases). Trimming removed 5 bases from V and 5 bases from J, with 21 bases in between. This CDR3 is 15 amino acids long. Germline V lookup: CDR1 DFQATT, CDR2 SNEGSKA (reference sequence). CDR3 DNA: TGCAGTGCTGCCCACTTCCGGGAGCTGAAGGAGACCCAGTACTTC. This gives the protein CSAAHFRELKETQYF.

The chain uses TRBV3-1 and TRBJ1-5; maybe TRBD1 (5 bases). The germline V gene has CDR1 LGHDT and CDR2 YNNKEL (reference sequence). Deletions cut 4 bases from V and 7 bases from J, with 11 bases between. The CDR3 consists of 13 residues. As DNA, the CDR3 is TGTGCCAGCAGCCTCAGGGCCGGGCAGCCCCAGCATTTT. It encodes CASSLRAGQPQHF.

The sample holds a few counts of this clonotype. The chain uses TRBV30 and TRBJ2-3; 7 positions agree with TRBD2. This CDR3 has 14 amino acids. CDR1 and CDR2 from the germline V gene are GTSNPN and SVGIG (reference sequence). V shed 1 base, J shed 7 bases, and the junction held 8 bases outside the gene matches. The CDR3 loop reads CAWSEAGELNTQYF. The CDR3 DNA follows: TGTGCCTGGAGTGAGGCGGGAGAGTTGAATACGCAGTATTTT.

There are many counts of this clonotype. The CDR3 DNA reads as TGCAGTGCTAGAGATTCGCAGCGTTACAATGAGCAGTTCTTC. This gives the protein CSARDSQRYNEQFF. This chain connects TRBV20-1 to TRBJ2-1; D gene uncertain. This CDR3 region has 14 residues. Germline CDR1 and CDR2: DFQATT and SNEGSKA (reference sequence). V gave up 0 bases and J gave up 4 bases, with 10 bases separating them.

With respect to this clonotype: A read error may explain this, as a much larger clone is one base away. CDR3 DNA sequence: TGTGCCAGCATGGCGACTAGCGGGATGTTGGTGACTGAGCAGTTCTTC. Its translation: CASMATSGMLVTEQFF. This chain connects TRBV6-2 or TRBV6-3 to TRBJ2-1, with 11 bases matching TRBD2. This CDR3 spans 16 amino acids. CDR1 and CDR2 from the germline V gene are MNHEY and SVGEGT. The V and J ends lost 7 bases and 9 bases, in that order; junction bases with no gene match: 14.